A selection of T cell receptor beta chains follows, all from one sample in a study of blood T cell repertoires in COVID-19. The assay was immunoSEQ multiplex PCR, and TCRdb's table has in-frame clones only and misses some. The sample records about 280,000 clones, around 84% being singletons. Input material: PBMCs or T cells enriched from blood (not recorded which). Receptors were obtained from a woman aged 45-60 years who had recovered from COVID-19. Both conserved end residues are part of each CDR3. A D gene is named only where the DNA matches it firmly. Rows may omit the clone size; those that give it use once, few, many or a size class.

>-|TRBV3-1/TRBV3-2|TRBJ1-5|-
TGTGCCAGCAGCCAAAAGGGGCTGGGTCAGCCCCAGCATTTT
CASSQKGLGQPQHF
>-|TRBV19|TRBJ1-5|-
TGTGCCAGTGGTCAGGGCAATCAGCCCCAGCATTTT
CASGQGNQPQHF
>-|TRBV3-1/TRBV3-2|TRBJ2-6|few
TGTGCCAGCAGCCAAGATAGCTCTGGGGCCAACGTCCTGACTTTC
CASSQDSSGANVLTF
>-|TRBV27|TRBJ1-5|-
TGTGCCAGCAGTTCGGGGAGCAGCAATCAGCCCCAGCATTTT
CASSSGSSNQPQHF
>TRBD1|TRBV7-8|TRBJ1-4|-
TGTGCCAGCAGTCGACAGGGAGGAGCAACTAATGAAAAACTGTTTTTT
CASSRQGGATNEKLFF
>-|TRBV4-3|TRBJ2-6|-
TGCGCCAGCAGCCAAGATAGTCCAGGGGCGTACTCTGGGGCCAACGTCCTGACTTTC
CASSQDSPGAYSGANVLTF
>TRBD1|TRBV6-5|TRBJ2-1|-
TGTGCCAGCAGCTATGACAGGGGTTTCTACAATGAGCAGTTCTTC
CASSYDRGFYNEQFF
>TRBD1|TRBV30|TRBJ1-1|-
TGTGCCTGGAGTGCCAAACAGGGGTTGAACACTGAAGCTTTCTTT
CAWSAKQGLNTEAFF
>-|TRBV27|TRBJ1-3|-
TGTGCCAGCATGGGGGGGCTCTATGGAAACACCATATATTTT
CASMGGLYGNTIYF
>-|TRBV2|TRBJ1-2|-
TGTGCCAGCAGGGCCCGCAACAGGGAAACGGGCTACACCTTC
CASRARNRETGYTF